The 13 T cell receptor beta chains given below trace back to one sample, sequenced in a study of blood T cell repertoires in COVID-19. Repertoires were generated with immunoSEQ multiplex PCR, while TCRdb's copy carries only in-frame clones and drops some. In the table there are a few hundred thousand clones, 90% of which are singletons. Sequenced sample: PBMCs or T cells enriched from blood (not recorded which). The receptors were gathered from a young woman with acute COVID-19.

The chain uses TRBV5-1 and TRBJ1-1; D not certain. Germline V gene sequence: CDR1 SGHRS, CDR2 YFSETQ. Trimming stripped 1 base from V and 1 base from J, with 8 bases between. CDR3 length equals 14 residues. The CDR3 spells CASSLYRSNTEAFF. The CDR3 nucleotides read TGCGCCAGCAGCTTGTACCGGTCGAACACTGAAGCTTTCTTT.

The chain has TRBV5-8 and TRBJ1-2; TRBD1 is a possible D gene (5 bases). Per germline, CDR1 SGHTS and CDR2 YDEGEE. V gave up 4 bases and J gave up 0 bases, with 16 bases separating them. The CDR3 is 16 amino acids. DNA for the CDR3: TGTGCCAGCAGCCAAGGGACGGACTACGCTAACTATGGCTACACCTTC. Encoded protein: CASSQGTDYANYGYTF.

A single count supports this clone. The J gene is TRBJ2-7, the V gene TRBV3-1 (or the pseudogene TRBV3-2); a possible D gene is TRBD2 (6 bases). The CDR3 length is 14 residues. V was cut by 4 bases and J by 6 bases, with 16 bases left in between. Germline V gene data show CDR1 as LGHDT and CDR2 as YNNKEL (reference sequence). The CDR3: CASSPHGRIGEQYF. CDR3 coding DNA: TGTGCCAGCAGCCCACACGGGAGAATCGGCGAGCAGTACTTC.

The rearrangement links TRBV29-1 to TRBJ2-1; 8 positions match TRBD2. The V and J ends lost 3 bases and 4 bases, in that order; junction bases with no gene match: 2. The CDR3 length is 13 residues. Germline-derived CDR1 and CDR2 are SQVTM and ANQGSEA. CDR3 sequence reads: CSVEASGYNEQFF. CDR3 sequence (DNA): TGCAGCGTTGAGGCTAGCGGGTACAATGAGCAGTTCTTC.

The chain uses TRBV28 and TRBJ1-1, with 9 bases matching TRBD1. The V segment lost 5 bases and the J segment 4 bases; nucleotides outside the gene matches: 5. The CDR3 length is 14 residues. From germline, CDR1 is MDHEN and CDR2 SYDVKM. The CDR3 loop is CASSHATGGTEAFF. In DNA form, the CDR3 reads TGTGCCAGCAGTCACGCGACAGGGGGCACTGAAGCTTTCTTT. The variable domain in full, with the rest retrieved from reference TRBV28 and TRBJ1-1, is DVKVTQSSRYLVKRTGEKVFLECVQDMDHENMFWYRQDPGLGLRLIYFSYDVKMKEKGDIPEGYSVSREKKERFSLILESASTNQTSMYLCASSHATGGTEAFFGQGTRLTVV.

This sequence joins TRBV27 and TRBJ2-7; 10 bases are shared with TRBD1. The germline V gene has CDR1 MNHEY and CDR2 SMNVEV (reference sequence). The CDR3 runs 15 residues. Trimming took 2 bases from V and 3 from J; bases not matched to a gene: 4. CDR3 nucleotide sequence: TGTGCCAGCAGTTTAGGCGGGACAGGGGACTACGAGCAGTACTTC. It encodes CASSLGGTGDYEQYF.

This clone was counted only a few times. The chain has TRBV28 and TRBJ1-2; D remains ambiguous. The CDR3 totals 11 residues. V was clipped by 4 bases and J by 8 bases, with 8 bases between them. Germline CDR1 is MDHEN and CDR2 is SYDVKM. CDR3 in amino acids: CASSSTLGYTF. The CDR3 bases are TGTGCCAGCAGTTCCACATTGGGCTACACCTTC.

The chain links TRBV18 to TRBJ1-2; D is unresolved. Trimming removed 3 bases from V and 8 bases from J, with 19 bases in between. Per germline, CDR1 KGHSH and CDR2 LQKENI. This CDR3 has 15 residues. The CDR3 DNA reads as TGTGCCAGCTCACCCGGTCAGGCCGGGGTTTACGGCTACACCTTC. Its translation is CASSPGQAGVYGYTF. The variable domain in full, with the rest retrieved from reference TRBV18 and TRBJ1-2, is NAGVMQNPRHLVRRRGQEARLRCSPMKGHSHVYWYRQLPEEGLKFMVYLQKENIIDESGMPKERFSAEFPKEGPSILRIQQVVRGDSAAYFCASSPGQAGVYGYTFGSGTRLTVV.

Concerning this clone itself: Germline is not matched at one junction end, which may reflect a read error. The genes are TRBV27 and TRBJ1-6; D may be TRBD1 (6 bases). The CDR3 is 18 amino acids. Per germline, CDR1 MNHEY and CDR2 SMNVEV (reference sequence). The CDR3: CATSSSTGRSSYNSPLHF. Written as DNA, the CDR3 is TGTGCCACCAGTTCCTCGACAGGCCGAAGCTCCTATAATTCACCCCTCCACTTT.

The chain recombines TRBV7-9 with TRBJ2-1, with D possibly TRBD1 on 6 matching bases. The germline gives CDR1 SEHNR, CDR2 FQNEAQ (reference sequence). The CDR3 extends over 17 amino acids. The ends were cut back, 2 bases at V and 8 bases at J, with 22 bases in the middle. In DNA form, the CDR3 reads TGTGCCAGCAGCTTAAAGATGGGGGCCCTGCTAGGCGATGAGCAGTTCTTC. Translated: CASSLKMGALLGDEQFF.

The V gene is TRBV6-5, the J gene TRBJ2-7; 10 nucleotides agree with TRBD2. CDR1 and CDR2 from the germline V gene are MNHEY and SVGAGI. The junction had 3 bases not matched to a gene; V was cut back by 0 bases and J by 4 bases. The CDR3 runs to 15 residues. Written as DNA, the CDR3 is TGTGCCAGCAGTTACTCGGCTAGCGGGAGTTACGAGCAGTACTTC. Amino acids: CASSYSASGSYEQYF.

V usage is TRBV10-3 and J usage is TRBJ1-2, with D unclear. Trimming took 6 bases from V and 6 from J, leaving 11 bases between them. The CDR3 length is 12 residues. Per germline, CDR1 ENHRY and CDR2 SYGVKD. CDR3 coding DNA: TGTGCCATCAGGGGAGCAGGCGATGGCTACACCTTC. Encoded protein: CAIRGAGDGYTF.

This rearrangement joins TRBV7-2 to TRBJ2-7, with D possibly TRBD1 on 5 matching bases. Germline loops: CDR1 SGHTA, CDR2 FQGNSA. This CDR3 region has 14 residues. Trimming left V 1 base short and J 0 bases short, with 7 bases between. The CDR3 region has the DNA TGTGCCAGCAGCTTAGACAGGTCCTCCTACGAGCAGTACTTC. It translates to CASSLDRSSYEQYF. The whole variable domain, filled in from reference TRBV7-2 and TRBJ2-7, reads GAGVSQSPSNKVTEKGKDVELRCDPISGHTALYWYRQSLGQGLEFLIYFQGNSAPDKSGLPSDRFSAERTGGSVSTLTIQRTQQEDSAVYLCASSLDRSSYEQYFGPGTRLTVT.